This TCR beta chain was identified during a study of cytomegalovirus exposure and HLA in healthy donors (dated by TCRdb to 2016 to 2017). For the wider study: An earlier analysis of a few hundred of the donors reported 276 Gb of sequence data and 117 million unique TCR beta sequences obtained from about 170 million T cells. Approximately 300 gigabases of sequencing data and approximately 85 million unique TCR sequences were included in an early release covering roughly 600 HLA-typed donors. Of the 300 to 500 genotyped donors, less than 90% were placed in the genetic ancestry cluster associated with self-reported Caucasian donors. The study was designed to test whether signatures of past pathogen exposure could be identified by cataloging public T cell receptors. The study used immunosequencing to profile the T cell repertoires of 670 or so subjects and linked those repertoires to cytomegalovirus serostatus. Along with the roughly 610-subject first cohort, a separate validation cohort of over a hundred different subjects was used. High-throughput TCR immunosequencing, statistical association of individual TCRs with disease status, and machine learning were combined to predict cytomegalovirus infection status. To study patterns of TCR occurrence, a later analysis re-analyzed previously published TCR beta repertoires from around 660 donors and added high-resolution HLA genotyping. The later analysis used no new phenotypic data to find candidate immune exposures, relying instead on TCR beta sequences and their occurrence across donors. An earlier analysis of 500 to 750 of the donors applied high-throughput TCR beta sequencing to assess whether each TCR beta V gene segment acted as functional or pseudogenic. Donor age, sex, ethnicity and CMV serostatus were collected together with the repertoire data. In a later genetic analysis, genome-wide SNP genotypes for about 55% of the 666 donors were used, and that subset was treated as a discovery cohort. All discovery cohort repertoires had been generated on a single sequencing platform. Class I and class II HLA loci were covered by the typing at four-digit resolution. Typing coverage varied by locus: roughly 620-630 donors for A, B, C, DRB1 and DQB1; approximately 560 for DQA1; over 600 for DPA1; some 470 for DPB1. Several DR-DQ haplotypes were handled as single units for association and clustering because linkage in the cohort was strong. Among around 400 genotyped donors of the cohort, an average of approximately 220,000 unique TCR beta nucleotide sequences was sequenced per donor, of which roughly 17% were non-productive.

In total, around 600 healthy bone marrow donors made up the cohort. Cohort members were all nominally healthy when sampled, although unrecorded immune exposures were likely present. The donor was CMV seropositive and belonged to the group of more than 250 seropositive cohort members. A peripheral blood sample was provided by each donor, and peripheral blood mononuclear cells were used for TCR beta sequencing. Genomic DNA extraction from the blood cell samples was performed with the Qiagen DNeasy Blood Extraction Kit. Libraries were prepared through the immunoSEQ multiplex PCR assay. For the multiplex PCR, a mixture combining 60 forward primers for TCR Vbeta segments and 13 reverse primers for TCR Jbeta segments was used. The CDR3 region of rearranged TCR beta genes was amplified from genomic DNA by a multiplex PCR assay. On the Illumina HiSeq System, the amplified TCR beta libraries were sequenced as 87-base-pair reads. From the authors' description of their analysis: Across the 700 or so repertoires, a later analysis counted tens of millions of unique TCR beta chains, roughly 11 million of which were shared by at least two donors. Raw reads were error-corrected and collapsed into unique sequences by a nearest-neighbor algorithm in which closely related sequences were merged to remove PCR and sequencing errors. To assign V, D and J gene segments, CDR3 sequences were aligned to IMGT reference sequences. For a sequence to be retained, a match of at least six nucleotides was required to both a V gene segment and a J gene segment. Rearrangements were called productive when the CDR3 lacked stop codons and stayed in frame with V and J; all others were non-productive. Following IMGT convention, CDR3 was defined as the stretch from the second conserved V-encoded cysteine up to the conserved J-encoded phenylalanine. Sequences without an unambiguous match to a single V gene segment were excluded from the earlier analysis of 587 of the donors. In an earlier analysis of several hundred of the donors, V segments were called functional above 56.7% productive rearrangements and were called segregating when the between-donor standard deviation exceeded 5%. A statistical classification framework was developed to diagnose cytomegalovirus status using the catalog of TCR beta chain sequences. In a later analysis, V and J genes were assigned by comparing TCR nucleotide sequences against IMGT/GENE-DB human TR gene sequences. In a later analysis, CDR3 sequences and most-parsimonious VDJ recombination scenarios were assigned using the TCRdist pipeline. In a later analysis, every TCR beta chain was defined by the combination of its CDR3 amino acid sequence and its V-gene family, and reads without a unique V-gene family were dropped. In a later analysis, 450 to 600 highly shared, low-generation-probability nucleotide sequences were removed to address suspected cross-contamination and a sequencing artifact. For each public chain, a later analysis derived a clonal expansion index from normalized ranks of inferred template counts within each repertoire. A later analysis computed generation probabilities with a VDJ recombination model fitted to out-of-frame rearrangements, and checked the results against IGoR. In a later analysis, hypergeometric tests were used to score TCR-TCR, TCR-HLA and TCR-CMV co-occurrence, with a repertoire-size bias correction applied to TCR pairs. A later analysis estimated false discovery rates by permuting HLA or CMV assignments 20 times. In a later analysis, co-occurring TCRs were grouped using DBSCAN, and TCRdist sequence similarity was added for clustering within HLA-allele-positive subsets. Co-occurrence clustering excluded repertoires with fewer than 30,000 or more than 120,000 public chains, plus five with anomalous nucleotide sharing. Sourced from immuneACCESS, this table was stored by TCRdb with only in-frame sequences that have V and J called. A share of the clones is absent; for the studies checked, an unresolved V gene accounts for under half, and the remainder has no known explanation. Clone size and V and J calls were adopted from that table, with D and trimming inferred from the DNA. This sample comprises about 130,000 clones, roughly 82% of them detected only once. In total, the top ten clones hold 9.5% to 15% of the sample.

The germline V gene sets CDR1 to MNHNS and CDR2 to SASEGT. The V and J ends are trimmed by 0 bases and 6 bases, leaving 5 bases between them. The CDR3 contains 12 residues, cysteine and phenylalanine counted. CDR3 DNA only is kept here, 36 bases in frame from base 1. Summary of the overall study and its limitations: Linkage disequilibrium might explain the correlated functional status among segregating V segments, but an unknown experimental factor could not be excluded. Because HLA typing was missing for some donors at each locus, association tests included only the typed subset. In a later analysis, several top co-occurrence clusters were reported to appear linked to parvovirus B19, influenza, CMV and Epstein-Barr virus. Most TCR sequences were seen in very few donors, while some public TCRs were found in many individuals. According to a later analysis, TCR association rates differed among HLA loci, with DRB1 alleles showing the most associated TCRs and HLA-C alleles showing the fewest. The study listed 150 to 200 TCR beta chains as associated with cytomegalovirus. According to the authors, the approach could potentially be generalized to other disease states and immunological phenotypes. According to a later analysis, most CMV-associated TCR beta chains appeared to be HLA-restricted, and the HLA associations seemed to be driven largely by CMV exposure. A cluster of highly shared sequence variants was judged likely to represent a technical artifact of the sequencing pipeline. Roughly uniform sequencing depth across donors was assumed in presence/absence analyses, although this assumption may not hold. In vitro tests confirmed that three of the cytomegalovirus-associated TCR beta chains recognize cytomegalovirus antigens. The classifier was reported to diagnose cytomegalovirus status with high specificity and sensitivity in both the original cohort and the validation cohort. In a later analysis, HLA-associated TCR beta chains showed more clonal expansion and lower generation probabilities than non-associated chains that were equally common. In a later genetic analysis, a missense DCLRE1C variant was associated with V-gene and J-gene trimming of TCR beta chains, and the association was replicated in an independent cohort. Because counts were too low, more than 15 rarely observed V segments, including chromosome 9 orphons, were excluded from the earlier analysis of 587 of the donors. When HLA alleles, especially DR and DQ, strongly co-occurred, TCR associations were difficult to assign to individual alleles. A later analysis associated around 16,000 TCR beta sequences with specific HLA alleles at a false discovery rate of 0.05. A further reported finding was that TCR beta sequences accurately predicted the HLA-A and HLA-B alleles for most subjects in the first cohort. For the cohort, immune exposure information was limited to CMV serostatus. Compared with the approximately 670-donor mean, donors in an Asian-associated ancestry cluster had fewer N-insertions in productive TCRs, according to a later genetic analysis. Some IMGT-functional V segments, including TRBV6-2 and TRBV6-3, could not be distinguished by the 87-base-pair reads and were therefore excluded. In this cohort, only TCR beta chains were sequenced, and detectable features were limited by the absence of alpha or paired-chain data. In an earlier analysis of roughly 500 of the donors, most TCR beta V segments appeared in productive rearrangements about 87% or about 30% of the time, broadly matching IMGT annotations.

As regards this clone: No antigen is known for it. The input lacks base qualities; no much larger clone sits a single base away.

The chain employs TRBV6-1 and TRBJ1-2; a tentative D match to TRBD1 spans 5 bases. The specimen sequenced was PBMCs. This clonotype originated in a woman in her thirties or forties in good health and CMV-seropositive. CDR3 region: CASSEAGDGYTF. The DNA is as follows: TGTGCCAGCAGTGAAGCAGGGGATGGCTACACCTTC.